This note documents a single T cell receptor (beta chain) sequence. The antigen remains unidentified. This specimen belongs to a study of cytomegalovirus exposure and HLA in healthy donors. Overall study: From 170 million or so T cells, an earlier analysis saw approximately 120 million unique TCR beta sequences. Study-wide findings and caveats: Later analysis identified a missense DCLRE1C variant that was linked to TCR beta V- and J-gene trimming. A later analysis, which compared TCR beta chains of equal frequency, found the HLA-associated ones more clonally expanded. In a later analysis, a genetic analysis reported fewer productive-TCR N-insertions in an Asian-associated ancestry cluster than the cohort average.

A multiplex PCR was run with 60 Vbeta primers and 13 Jbeta primers. Assay used: immunoSEQ multiplex PCR; TCRdb lists only in-frame clones, some missing. Here the sample spans about 160,000 clones, 76% being singletons. The V end was cut by 6 bases, the J end by 7 bases, with 22 bases between. The CDR3 is made up of 16 amino acids. CDR1 and CDR2 (germline): MDHEN, SYDVKM. V usage is TRBV28 and J usage is TRBJ2-1; tentatively, D is TRBD2 (6 bases). The sequence derives from a man in his sixties in good health and CMV-seronegative. The material sequenced was PBMCs. This CDR3 is CASRSGTRKRRNEQFF. DNA for the CDR3: TGTGCCAGCAGGTCCGGGACTCGGAAAAGAAGGAATGAGCAGTTCTTC.